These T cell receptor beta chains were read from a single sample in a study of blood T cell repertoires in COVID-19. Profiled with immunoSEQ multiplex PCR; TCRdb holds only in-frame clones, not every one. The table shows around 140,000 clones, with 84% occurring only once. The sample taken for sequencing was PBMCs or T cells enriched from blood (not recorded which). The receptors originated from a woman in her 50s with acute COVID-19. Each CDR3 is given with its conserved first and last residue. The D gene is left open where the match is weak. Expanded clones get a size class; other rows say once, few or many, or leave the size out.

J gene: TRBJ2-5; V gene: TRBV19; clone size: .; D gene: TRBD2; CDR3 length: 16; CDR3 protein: CASSLLAGGLEETQYF; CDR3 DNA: TGTGCCAGTAGTCTACTAGCGGGAGGTTTGGAAGAGACCCAGTACTTC
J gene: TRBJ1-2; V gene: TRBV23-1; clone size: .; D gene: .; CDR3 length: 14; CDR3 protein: CASSQPVGPYGYTF; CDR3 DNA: TGCGCCAGCAGTCAACCGGTGGGCCCCTATGGCTACACCTTC
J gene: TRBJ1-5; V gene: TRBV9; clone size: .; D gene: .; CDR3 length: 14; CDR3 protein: CASSVGGGNQPQHF; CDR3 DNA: TGTGCCAGCAGCGTAGGAGGAGGGAATCAGCCCCAGCATTTT
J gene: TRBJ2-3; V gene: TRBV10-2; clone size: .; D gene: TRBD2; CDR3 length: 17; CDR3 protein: CASSDASGRAEPDTQYF; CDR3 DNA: TGCGCCAGCAGTGATGCTAGCGGGAGGGCCGAACCAGATACGCAGTATTTT
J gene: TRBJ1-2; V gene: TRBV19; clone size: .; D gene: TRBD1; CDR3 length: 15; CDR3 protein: CASGTGGGVSYGYTF; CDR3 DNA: TGTGCCAGTGGGACAGGGGGCGGTGTAAGCTATGGCTACACCTTC
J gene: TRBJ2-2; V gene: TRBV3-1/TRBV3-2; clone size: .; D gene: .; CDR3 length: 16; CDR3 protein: CASSQTKTGWVGELFF; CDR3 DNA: TGTGCCAGCAGCCAGACAAAAACAGGGTGGGTCGGGGAGCTGTTTTTT
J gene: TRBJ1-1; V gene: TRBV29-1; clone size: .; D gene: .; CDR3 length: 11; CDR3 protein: CSGRNRAEAFF; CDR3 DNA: TGCAGCGGCCGAAACAGGGCTGAAGCTTTCTTT
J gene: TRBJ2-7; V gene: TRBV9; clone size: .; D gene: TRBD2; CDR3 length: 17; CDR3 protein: CASSVGLAGAHLSEQYF; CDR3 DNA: TGTGCCAGCAGCGTGGGACTAGCGGGAGCCCACCTGTCCGAGCAGTACTTC
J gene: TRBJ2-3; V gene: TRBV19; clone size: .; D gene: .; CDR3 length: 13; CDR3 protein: CASSATVTDTQYF; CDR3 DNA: TGTGCCAGTAGTGCTACCGTCACAGATACGCAGTATTTT
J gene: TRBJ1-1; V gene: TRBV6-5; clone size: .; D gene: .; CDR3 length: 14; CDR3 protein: CASSKDTVDTEAFF; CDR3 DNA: TGTGCCAGCAGCAAGGACACGGTGGACACTGAAGCTTTCTTT
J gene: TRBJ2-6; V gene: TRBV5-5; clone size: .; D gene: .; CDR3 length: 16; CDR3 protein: CASRQIQGSGANVLTF; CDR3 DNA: TGTGCCAGCAGACAAATTCAGGGCTCTGGGGCCAACGTCCTGACTTTC
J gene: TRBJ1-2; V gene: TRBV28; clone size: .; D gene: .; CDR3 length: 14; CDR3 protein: CASMGSTQTGGYTF; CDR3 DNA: TGTGCCAGCATGGGTTCTACTCAGACGGGGGGCTACACCTTC
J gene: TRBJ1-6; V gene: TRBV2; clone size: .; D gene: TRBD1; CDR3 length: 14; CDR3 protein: CASRRTGPVSPLHF; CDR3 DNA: TGTGCCAGCAGACGGACAGGGCCGGTTTCACCCCTCCACTTT
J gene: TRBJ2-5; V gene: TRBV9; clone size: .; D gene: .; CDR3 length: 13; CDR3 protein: CASSVFPGETQYF; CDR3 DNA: TGTGCCAGCAGCGTATTTCCGGGAGAGACCCAGTACTTC
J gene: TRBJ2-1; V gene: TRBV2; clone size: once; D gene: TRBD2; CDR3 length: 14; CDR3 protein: CASLAGVWYNEQFF; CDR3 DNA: TGTGCCAGTTTAGCGGGAGTATGGTACAATGAGCAGTTCTTC
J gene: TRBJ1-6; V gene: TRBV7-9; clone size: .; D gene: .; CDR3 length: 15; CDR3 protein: CASSLQRAGNSPLHF; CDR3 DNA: TGTGCCAGCAGCCTGCAGAGGGCGGGGAATTCACCCCTCCACTTT
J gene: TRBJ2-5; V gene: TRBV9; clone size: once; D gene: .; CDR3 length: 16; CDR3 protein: CASSVPRGSGQETQYF; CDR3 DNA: TGTGCCAGCAGCGTACCACGTGGGTCGGGCCAAGAGACCCAGTACTTC
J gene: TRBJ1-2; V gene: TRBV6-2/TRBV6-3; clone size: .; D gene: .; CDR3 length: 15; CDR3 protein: CASSRESGANYGYTF; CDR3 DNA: TGTGCCAGCAGCCGAGAGTCGGGAGCTAACTATGGCTACACCTTC
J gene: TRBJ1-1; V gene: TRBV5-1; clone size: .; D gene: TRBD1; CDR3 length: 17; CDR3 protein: CASSRLGQVEMNTEAFF; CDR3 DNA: TGCGCCAGCAGCCGCCTTGGACAGGTAGAAATGAACACTGAAGCTTTCTTT
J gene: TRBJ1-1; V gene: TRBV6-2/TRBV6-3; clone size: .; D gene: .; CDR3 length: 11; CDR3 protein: CASSYMTEAFF; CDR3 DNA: TGTGCCAGCAGTTATATGACTGAAGCTTTCTTT
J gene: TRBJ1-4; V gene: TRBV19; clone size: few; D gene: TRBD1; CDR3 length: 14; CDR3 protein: CASSRQGSNEKLFF; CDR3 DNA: TGTGCCAGTAGTAGACAGGGATCAAATGAAAAACTGTTTTTT
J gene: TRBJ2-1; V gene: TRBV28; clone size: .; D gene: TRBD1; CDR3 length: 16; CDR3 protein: CASRPRGTGGINEQFF; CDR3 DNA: TGTGCCAGCAGACCGCGGGGGACAGGGGGCATCAATGAGCAGTTCTTC
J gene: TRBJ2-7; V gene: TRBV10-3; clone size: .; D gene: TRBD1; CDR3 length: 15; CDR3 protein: CAISDAGQGFYEQYF; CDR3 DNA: TGTGCCATCAGTGACGCGGGACAGGGATTCTACGAGCAGTACTTC
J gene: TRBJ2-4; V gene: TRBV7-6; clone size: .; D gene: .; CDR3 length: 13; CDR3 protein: CASSLDAENIQYF; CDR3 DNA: TGTGCCAGCAGCTTAGATGCGGAAAACATTCAGTACTTC
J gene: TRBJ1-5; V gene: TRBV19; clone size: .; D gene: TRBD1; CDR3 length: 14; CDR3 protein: CASSIGQGFSPQHF; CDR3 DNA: TGTGCCAGTAGTATAGGACAGGGTTTTTCGCCCCAGCATTTT
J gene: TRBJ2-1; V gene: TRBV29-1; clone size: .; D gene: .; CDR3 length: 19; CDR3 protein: CSATRGDGTSWGSYNEQFF; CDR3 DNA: TGCAGCGCTACCAGGGGTGACGGGACCTCCTGGGGGTCCTACAATGAGCAGTTCTTC
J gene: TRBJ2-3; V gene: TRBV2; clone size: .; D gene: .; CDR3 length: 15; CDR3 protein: CASSPTLARTDTQYF; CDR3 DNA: TGTGCCAGCAGCCCCACACTAGCCCGCACAGATACGCAGTATTTT
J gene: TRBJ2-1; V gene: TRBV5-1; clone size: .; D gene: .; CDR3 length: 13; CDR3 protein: CASNKAGGDEQFF; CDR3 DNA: TGCGCCAGCAACAAAGCAGGAGGCGATGAGCAGTTCTTC